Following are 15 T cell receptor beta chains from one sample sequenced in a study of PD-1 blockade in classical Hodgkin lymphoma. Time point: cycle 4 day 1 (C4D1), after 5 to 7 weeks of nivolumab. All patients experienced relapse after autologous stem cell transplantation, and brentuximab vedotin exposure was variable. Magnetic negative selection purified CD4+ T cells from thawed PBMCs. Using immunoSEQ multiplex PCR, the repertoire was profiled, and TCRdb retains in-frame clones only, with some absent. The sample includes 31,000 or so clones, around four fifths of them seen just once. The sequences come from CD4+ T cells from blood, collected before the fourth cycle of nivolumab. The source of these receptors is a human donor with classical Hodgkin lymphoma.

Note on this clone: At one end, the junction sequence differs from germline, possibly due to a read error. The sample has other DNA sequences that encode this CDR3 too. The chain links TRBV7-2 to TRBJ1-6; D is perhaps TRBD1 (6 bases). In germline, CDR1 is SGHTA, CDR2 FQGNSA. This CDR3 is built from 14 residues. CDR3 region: CASSLSGDNSPLHF. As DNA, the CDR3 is TGTGCCAGCAGCTTATCAGGGGATAATTCACCCCTCCACTTC.

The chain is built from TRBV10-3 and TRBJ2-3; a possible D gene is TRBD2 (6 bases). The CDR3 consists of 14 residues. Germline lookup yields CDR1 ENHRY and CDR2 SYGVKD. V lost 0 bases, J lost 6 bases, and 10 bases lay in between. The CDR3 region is CAISESRSGDTQYF. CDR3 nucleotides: TGTGCCATCAGTGAGTCAAGAAGCGGGGATACGCAGTATTTT.

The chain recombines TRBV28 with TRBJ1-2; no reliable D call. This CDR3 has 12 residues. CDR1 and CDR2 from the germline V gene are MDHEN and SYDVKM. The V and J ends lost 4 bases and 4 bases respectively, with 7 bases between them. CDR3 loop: CASSYVGYGYTF. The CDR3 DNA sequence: TGTGCCAGCAGTTACGTTGGCTATGGCTACACCTTC.

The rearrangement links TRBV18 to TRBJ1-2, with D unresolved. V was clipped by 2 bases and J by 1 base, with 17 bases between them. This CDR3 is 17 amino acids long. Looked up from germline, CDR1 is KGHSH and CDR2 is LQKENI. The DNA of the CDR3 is TGTGCCAGCTCACCAGACCGAGGACGAGGATTTAACTATGGCTACACCTTC. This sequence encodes CASSPDRGRGFNYGYTF.

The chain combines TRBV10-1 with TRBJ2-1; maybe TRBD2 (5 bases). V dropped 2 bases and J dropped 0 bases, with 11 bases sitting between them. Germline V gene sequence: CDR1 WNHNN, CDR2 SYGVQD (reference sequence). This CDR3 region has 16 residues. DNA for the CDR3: TGCGCCAGCAGTGAGGTGCGGGCGAGCTCCTACAATGAGCAGTTCTTC. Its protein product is CASSEVRASSYNEQFF.

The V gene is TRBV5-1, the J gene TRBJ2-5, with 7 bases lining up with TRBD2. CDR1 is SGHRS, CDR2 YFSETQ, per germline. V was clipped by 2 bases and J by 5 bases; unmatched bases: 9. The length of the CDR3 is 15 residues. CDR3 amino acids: CASSFGLEGPETQYF. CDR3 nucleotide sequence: TGCGCCAGCAGCTTTGGACTAGAGGGCCCCGAGACCCAGTACTTC.

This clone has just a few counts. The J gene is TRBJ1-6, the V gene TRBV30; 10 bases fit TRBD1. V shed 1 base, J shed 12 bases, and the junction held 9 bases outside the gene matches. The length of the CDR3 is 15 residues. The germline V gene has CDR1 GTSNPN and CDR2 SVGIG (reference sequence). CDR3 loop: CAWSDPGTGVEPLHF. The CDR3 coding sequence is TGTGCCTGGAGTGATCCCGGGACAGGGGTAGAACCCCTCCACTTT.

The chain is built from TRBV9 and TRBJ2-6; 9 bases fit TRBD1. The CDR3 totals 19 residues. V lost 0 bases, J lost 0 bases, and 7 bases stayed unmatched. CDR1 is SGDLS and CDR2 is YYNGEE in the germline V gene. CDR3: CASSVDQPGQGSGANVLTF. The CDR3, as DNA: TGTGCCAGCAGCGTAGACCAGCCGGGACAGGGCTCTGGGGCCAACGTCCTGACTTTC.

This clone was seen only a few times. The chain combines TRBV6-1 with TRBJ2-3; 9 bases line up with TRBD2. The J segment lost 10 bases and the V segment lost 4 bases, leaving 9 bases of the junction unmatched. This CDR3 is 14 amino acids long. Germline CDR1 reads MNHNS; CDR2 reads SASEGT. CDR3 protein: CASSAGTSRMAQYF. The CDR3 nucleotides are TGTGCCAGCAGTGCCGGGACTAGCCGTATGGCGCAGTATTTT.

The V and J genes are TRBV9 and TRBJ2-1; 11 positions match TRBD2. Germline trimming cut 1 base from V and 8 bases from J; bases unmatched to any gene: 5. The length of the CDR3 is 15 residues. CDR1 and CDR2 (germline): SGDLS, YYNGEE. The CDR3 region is CASSVQTSGDYEQFF. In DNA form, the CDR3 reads TGTGCCAGCAGCGTACAGACTAGCGGGGATTATGAGCAGTTCTTC.

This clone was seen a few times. The CDR3 bases are TGTGCCAGCAGCTTAGAGCCAGGGGATACCTACGAGCAGTACTTC. Translating gives CASSLEPGDTYEQYF. The rearrangement links TRBV11-2 to TRBJ2-7, with D possibly being TRBD1 (6 bases). This CDR3 contains 15 residues. Germline CDR1 is SGHAT and CDR2 is FQNNGV. The V gene lost 0 bases and the J gene lost 2 bases, with 11 bases spanning the gap.

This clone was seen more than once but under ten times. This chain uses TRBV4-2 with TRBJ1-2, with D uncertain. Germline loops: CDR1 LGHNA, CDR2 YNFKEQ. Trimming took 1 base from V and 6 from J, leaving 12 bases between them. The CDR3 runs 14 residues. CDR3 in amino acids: CASSQGSAGDGYTF. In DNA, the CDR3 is TGTGCCAGCAGCCAAGGTTCGGCAGGAGATGGCTACACCTTC.

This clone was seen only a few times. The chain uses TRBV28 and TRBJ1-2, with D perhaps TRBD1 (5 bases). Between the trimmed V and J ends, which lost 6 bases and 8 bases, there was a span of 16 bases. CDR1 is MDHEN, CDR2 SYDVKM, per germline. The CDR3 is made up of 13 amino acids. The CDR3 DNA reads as TGTGCCAGCAGCCCCCCCAGGGTGGAGGGCTACACCTTC. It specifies CASSPPRVEGYTF.

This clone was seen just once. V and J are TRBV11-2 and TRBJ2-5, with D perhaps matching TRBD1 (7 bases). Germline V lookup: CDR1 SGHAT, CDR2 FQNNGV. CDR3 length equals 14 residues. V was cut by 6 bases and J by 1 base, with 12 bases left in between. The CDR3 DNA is TGTGCCAGCAGTTCAGGGGGGACCCAAGAGACCCAGTACTTC. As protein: CASSSGGTQETQYF.

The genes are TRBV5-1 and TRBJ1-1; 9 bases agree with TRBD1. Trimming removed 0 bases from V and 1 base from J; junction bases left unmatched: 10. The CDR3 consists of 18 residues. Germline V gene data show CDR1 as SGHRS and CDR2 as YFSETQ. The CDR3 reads CASSLARGTGIQNTEAFF. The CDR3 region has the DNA TGCGCCAGCAGCTTGGCCAGGGGGACAGGGATACAGAACACTGAAGCTTTCTTT.